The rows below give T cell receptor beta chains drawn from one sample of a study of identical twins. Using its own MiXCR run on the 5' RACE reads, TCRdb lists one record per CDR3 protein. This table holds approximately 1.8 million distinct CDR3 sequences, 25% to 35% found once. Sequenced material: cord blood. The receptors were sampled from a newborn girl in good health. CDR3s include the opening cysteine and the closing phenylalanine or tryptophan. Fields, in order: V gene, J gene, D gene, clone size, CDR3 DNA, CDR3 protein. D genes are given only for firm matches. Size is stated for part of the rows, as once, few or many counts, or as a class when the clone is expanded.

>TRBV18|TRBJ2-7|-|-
TGTGCCAGCTCACCATGGAAAAGTTGGGAGCAGTACTTC
CASSPWKSWEQYF
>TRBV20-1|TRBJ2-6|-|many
TGCAGTGCTAGAAATCGACAGAGAACTGGGGCCAACGTCCTGACTTTC
CSARNRQRTGANVLTF
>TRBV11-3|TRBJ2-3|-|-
TGTGCCAGCAGCGGCCCGCTTACCGCAGATACGCAGTATTTT
CASSGPLTADTQYF
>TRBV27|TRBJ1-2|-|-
TGTGCCAGCAGTGTACACGGGGGCCTCTATGGCTACACCTTC
CASSVHGGLYGYTF
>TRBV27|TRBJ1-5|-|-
TGTGCCAGCAGTTTCGGGGTTGATCAGCCCCAGCATTTT
CASSFGVDQPQHF
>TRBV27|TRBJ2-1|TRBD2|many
TGTGCCAGCAACCCGGGACTAGTATACAATGAGCAGTTCTTC
CASNPGLVYNEQFF
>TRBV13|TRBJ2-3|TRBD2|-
TGTGCCAGCAGCCCCCGAGGCAGACTAGCGGGAGGGGATACGCAGTATTTT
CASSPRGRLAGGDTQYF
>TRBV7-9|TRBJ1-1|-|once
TGTGCCAGCAGCTTAATCGTCAGAGGAGCTTTCTTT
CASSLIVRGAFF
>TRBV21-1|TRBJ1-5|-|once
TGTGCCAGCAGCAAAGGGGCCGGGACAGGGAATCAGCCCCAGCATTTT
CASSKGAGTGNQPQHF
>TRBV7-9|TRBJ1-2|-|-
TGTGCCAGCAGCTTAGGAGTATGGGGCTATGGCTACACCTTC
CASSLGVWGYGYTF
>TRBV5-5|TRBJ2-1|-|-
TGTGCCAGCAGCCCCTTGACGGGGGTCTCCTACAATGAGCAGTTCTTC
CASSPLTGVSYNEQFF
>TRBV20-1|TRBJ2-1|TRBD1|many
TGCAGTGCTGGACGGGACAGCTCCTACAATGAGCAGTTCTTC
CSAGRDSSYNEQFF
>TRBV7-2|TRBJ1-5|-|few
TGTGCCAGCAGCTTATTGACCCCCTCCTTCACAGACAGGTTTAATCAGCCCCAGCATTTT
CASSLLTPSFTDRFNQPQHF
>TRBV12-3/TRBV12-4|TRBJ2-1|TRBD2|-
TGTGCCAGCAGTTTAGTTCAACTAGCGGGGGGGAATGAGCAGTTCTTC
CASSLVQLAGGNEQFF
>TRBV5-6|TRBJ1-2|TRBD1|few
TGTGCCAGCAGTGGACCGGGACAGGAGTCCATAGGCTACACCTTC
CASSGPGQESIGYTF
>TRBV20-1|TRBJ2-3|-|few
TGCAGTGCTAGCAGGACCAAGCGAGATACGCAGTATTTT
CSASRTKRDTQYF
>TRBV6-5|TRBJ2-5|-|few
TGTGCCAGCAGTTACTCTAGGAAAGCGTACCAAGAGACCCAGTACTTC
CASSYSRKAYQETQYF
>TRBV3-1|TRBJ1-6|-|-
TGTGCCAGCAGCCAAGAACGAGGGTTCGGCCAGAGCTCCTATAATTCACCCCTCCACTTT
CASSQERGFGQSSYNSPLHF
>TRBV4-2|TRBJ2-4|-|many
TGTGCCAGCAGCCAAGATGGGCAGGGTCTAGCCAAAAACATTCAGTACTTC
CASSQDGQGLAKNIQYF
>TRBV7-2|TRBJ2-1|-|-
TGTGCCAGCAGCTTAGCTCTCGCGCCAGGTGAGCAGTTCTTC
CASSLALAPGEQFF
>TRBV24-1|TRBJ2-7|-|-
TGTGCCACCAGTGCCCAGGGCTACGAGCAGTACTTC
CATSAQGYEQYF
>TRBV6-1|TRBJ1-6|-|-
TGTGCCAGCAGTGGAACTCGAGGAGGGCAAGGCAATTCACCCCCCCACTTT
CASSGTRGGQGNSPPHF
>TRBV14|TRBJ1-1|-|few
TGTGCCAGCAGCCAGTCGGGTAGCACTGAAGCTTTCTTT
CASSQSGSTEAFF
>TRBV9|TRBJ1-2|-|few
TGTGCCAGCAGCGTAGTGGACGGCTATGGCTACACCTTC
CASSVVDGYGYTF
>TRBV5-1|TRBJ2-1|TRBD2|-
TGCGCCAGCAGCCCCTCAGCGGGGGGTTACATTGAGCAGTTCTTC
CASSPSAGGYIEQFF
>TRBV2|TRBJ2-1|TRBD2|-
TGTGCCAGCATTCGCCGGGAGGTCAACAATGAGCAGTTCTTC
CASIRREVNNEQFF
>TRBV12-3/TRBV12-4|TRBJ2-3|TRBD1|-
TGTGCCAGCAGGCTGACAGGGACCACAGATACGCAGTATTTT
CASRLTGTTDTQYF
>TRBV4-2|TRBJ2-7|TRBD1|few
TGTGCCAGCAGCCAGGTTCGGACAGGGGACAATGAGCAGTACTTC
CASSQVRTGDNEQYF
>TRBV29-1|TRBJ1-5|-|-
TGCAGCGTTGGGGGGGCAGGAAGCAATCAGCCCCAGCATTTT
CSVGGAGSNQPQHF
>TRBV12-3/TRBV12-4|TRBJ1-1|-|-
TGTGCCAGCACCTCGTCGGGAAGGGGGGCTGAAGCTTTCTTT
CASTSSGRGAEAFF
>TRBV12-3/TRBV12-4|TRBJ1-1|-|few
TGTGCCAGCAGGGACAGGAACACTGAAGCTTTCTTT
CASRDRNTEAFF
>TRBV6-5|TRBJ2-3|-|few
TGTGCCAGCAGTTACCGGGGGGCCCTACCCACAGATACGCAGTATTTT
CASSYRGALPTDTQYF
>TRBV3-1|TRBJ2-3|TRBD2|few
TGTGCCAGCAGCCCCCGCAGCGGGACGGTCGTTGATACGCAGTATTTT
CASSPRSGTVVDTQYF
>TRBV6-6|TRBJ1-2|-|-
TGTGCCAGCAGACGGAGAGGACGAGATGGCTACACCTTC
CASRRRGRDGYTF
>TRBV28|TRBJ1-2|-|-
TGTGCCAGCAGTTTAGCAGGGGACGTTGGCTACACCTTC
CASSLAGDVGYTF
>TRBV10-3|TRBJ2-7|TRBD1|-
TGTGCCATCAGGCGGACAGGGGGGACCTACGAGCAGTACTTC
CAIRRTGGTYEQYF
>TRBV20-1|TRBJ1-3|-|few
TGCAGTGCTAGGGAGAGCTCTGGAAACACCATATATTTT
CSARESSGNTIYF
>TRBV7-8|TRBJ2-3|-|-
TGTGCCAGCAGCCCAAGATCCCGGGCCGGCGCGGCCTACACAGATACGCAGTATTTT
CASSPRSRAGAAYTDTQYF
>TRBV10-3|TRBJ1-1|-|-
TGTGCCATCAGTTATGACCCGCTCGGTGAAGCTTTCTTT
CAISYDPLGEAFF
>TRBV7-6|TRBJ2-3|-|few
TGTGCCAGCAGCCAACAGACTAGAGGGGATACGCAGTATTTT
CASSQQTRGDTQYF
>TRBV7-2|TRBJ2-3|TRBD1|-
TGTGCCAGCAGCTTAAACAGGGGGCTAGATACGCAGTATTTT
CASSLNRGLDTQYF
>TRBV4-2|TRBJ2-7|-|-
TGTGCCAGCAGCCAAGAAGGAGGGGCATACAGGGAGTACGAGCAGTACTTC
CASSQEGGAYREYEQYF
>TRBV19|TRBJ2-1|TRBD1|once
TGTGCCAGTATCGGACAGGGTAGGAATGAGCAGTTCTTC
CASIGQGRNEQFF
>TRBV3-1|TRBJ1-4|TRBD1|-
TGTGCCAGCAGCCCATGGACAGGAAATGAAAAACTGTTTTTT
CASSPWTGNEKLFF
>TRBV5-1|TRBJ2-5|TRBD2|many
TGTGCCAGCAGCTTAGCGGGTCTAGAGACCCAGTACTTC
CASSLAGLETQYF